This T cell receptor (beta chain) was retrieved from a study of beta chain features in type 1 diabetes. Study outcomes and limitations: The study found that naive, central memory and Treg TCRB repertoires appeared more similar in patients than in healthy donors.

Without exception, sorted populations had purity beyond 95%. Expressed TCRB transcripts were sequenced because the entire RNA isolate underwent reverse transcription. Method: immunoSEQ multiplex PCR; TCRdb's copy keeps in-frame clones and lacks some. The sample carries 350,000 to 400,000 clones, around 15% recorded once. This clone has a handful of counts. The antigen remains unidentified. V lost 6 bases, J lost 2 bases, and 17 bases lay in between. The length of the CDR3 is 15 residues. CDR1 is MNHEY, CDR2 SMNVEV, per germline (reference sequence). Source material: naive CD4+ T cells from blood. The source of this sequence is a woman between 18 and 29 years old in good health. V gene TRBV27 combines with J gene TRBJ2-7; weak D call: TRBD2 (6 bases). The CDR3 region is CASRLSGTPTYEQYF. In nucleotides, the CDR3 is TGTGCCAGCAGACTTTCCGGGACTCCCACCTACGAGCAGTACTTC.